The T cell receptor (beta chain) under discussion was sequenced for a study of response to subunit inactivated influenza vaccine. The CDR3 is 15 amino acids. The V gene lost 2 bases and the J gene lost 0 bases, with 8 bases spanning the gap. CDR1 is MNHEY, CDR2 SVGEGT, per germline. TCRdb processed the RT-PCR reads anew with MiXCR; each CDR3 protein has one entry. Of 610,000 or so distinct CDR3 sequences in the sample, 11% to 15% were seen once. This specimen consisted of PBMCs from blood, obtained 11 to 12 days after vaccination. The TCR sequence derives from a man between 45 and 60 years old who received an inactivated influenza vaccine. This sequence joins TRBV6-2 or TRBV6-3 and TRBJ1-5; D is uncertain. Written as DNA, the CDR3 is TGTGCCAGCAGTTACCAAGGCTATAGCAATCAGCCCCAGCATTTT. Protein product: CASSYQGYSNQPQHF.